A single sample gave rise to the 26 T cell receptor beta chains below, sequenced in a study of blood T cell repertoires in COVID-19. This table comes from immunoSEQ multiplex PCR, and its TCRdb copy is limited to in-frame clones, with some not included. Of roughly 140,000 clones in the sample, around 88% were seen once. Sequencing was performed on peripheral blood. The receptors here all came from a human donor in a cohort sampled during active COVID-19.

The V gene is TRBV4-2, the J gene TRBJ2-1; 8 nucleotides match TRBD2. V was pared by 4 bases and J by 6 bases, with 5 bases of the junction left unmatched. CDR1 is LGHNA and CDR2 is YNFKEQ in the germline V gene. CDR3 length: 14 amino acids. The CDR3 sequence is CASSLGGGRNEQFF. DNA of the CDR3: TGTGCCAGCAGCCTAGGCGGGGGGCGCAATGAGCAGTTCTTC.

The rearrangement links TRBV19 to TRBJ1-2, with 9 bases that match TRBD1. The CDR3 contains 15 residues. Germline CDR1 is LNHDA and CDR2 is SQIVND (reference sequence). Trimming removed 3 bases from V and 8 bases from J; junction bases left unmatched: 10. CDR3 DNA: TGTGCCAGTAGTATTTGGGACAGGGCTATGTCGGGCTACACCTTC. Protein: CASSIWDRAMSGYTF. Filled out from reference TRBV19 and TRBJ1-2, the complete variable domain reads DGGITQSPKYLFRKEGQNVTLSCEQNLNHDAMYWYRQDPGQGLRLIYYSQIVNDFQKGDIAEGYSVSREKKESFPLTVTSAQKNPTAFYLCASSIWDRAMSGYTFGSGTRLTVV.

The rearrangement links TRBV9 to TRBJ2-5; TRBD2 is a possible D gene (6 bases). V was pared by 2 bases and J by 7 bases, with 9 bases between. Germline CDR1 and CDR2: SGDLS and YYNGEE. CDR3 length: 12 residues. CDR3 in amino acids: CASSVDYGTQYF. In DNA form, the CDR3 reads TGTGCCAGCAGCGTGGACTATGGGACCCAGTACTTC.

The rearrangement links TRBV3-1 (or the pseudogene TRBV3-2) to TRBJ1-2; TRBD1 is a possible D gene (5 bases). V was cut by 3 bases and J by 5 bases, with 10 bases left in between. CDR1 and CDR2 (germline): LGHDT, YNNKEL (reference sequence). This CDR3 spans 13 amino acids. CDR3 sequence (DNA): TGTGCCAGCAGCCAGGGGGAGGGATATGGCTACACCTTC. It specifies CASSQGEGYGYTF.

The rearrangement uses TRBV4-1 and TRBJ2-3; TRBD1 agrees at 7 bases. V trimming: 4 bases; J trimming: 4 bases; junction bases outside the gene matches: 5. The germline V gene encodes CDR1 MGHRA and CDR2 YSYEKL. The CDR3 consists of 14 residues. CDR3 amino acids: CASSRGQASDTQYF. CDR3 in DNA: TGCGCCAGCAGCCGAGGACAGGCTTCAGATACGCAGTATTTT.

The V call is TRBV5-6, the J call TRBJ2-7, with D possibly being TRBD1 (6 bases). This CDR3 spans 15 amino acids. Germline CDR1 reads SGHDT; CDR2 reads YYEEEE. V lost 1 base, J lost 5 bases, and 16 bases lay in between. The CDR3 spells CASSLRRDKGNEQYF. DNA of the CDR3: TGTGCCAGCAGCTTGCGTAGGGACAAGGGGAACGAGCAGTACTTC.

The CDR3 is CASSGQGSNNEQFF. CDR3 nucleotide sequence: TGTGCCAGCAGCGGACAGGGGTCCAACAATGAGCAGTTCTTC. The chain recombines TRBV11-3 with TRBJ2-1, with 9 positions matching TRBD1. V shed 5 bases, J shed 5 bases, and the junction held 4 bases outside the gene matches. This CDR3 spans 14 amino acids. In germline, CDR1 is SGHNT, CDR2 YENEEA.

The rearrangement joins TRBV7-6 to TRBJ2-7; TRBD2 matches 9 bases. J was trimmed by 4 bases and V by 0 bases; bases with no gene match: 7. The CDR3 spans 16 residues. In germline, CDR1 is SGHVS, CDR2 FNYEAQ. The CDR3 sequence is CASSLAKSGGKYEQYF. CDR3 sequence (DNA): TGTGCCAGCAGCTTAGCTAAAAGCGGGGGGAAATACGAGCAGTACTTC.

The gene calls are TRBV7-9 and TRBJ2-7; D may be TRBD2 (6 bases). The CDR3 has 14 residues. V lost 5 bases and J lost 7, with 18 bases in between. The V gene's germline CDR1 is SEHNR and CDR2 FQNEAQ (reference sequence). The CDR3: CASSPGTHSWEQYF. The CDR3 nucleotides are TGTGCCAGCAGCCCAGGGACTCATTCCTGGGAGCAGTACTTC.

The V and J genes are TRBV10-3 and TRBJ2-2; possible D gene TRBD2, 6 bases. V dropped 10 bases and J dropped 6 bases, with 12 bases sitting between them. This CDR3 comprises 12 residues. Germline V gene lookup returns CDR1 ENHRY and CDR2 SYGVKD. CDR3 sequence: CATIGGAGELFF. In nucleotides, the CDR3 is TGTGCCACAATTGGAGGGGCCGGGGAGCTGTTTTTT.

This chain links TRBV27 with TRBJ2-1; 9 nucleotides align to TRBD2. Germline CDR1 MNHEY, CDR2 SMNVEV (reference sequence). The CDR3 length is 15 residues. J lost 7 bases, V lost 0 bases, and 4 bases had no gene match. The CDR3 sequence: CASSLSAGGVNEQFF. Here the CDR3 DNA reads TGTGCCAGCAGTTTATCAGCGGGGGGAGTAAATGAGCAGTTCTTC.

The chain recombines TRBV5-1 with TRBJ1-3; D might be TRBD1 (6 bases). Germline V gives CDR1 SGHRS, CDR2 YFSETQ. The CDR3 extends over 16 amino acids. Trimming stripped 2 bases from V and 0 bases from J, with 12 bases between. This CDR3 is CASSLDRPFSGNTIYF. CDR3 bases: TGCGCCAGCAGCTTAGACAGGCCTTTCTCTGGAAACACCATATATTTT. Together with reference TRBV5-1 and TRBJ1-3, the CDR3 gives the full variable domain: KAGVTQTPRYLIKTRGQQVTLSCSPISGHRSVSWYQQTPGQGLQFLFEYFSETQRNKGNFPGRFSGRQFSNSRSEMNVSTLELGDSALYLCASSLDRPFSGNTIYFGEGSWLTVV.

V and J are TRBV5-1 and TRBJ2-6; TRBD2 matches 12 bases. This CDR3 has 17 amino acids. With V trimmed by 1 base and J by 2 bases, 1 base remained unmatched. CDR1 and CDR2 from the germline V gene are SGHRS and YFSETQ. CDR3 DNA: TGCGCCAGCAGCTTGCTAGCGGGGGGGACTGGGGCCAACGTCCTGACTTTC. Translating gives CASSLLAGGTGANVLTF.

Only one count was recorded for this clone. This sequence joins TRBV7-9 and TRBJ1-2; unclear D gene. The germline CDR1 and CDR2 sequences are SEHNR and FQNEAQ (reference sequence). The CDR3 is 13 residues long. Trimming removed 5 bases from V and 7 bases from J, with 14 bases in between. The CDR3 spells CASSLDNQSGYTF. CDR3 coding DNA: TGTGCCAGCAGCCTAGACAACCAGTCTGGCTACACCTTC.

The V call is TRBV6-5, the J call TRBJ2-3; D might be TRBD2 (6 bases). Trimming left V 5 bases short and J 5 bases short, with 17 bases between. Germline CDR1 is MNHEY and CDR2 is SVGAGI. The CDR3 runs to 15 residues. The CDR3 reads CASSPRGSGRDTQYF. DNA of the CDR3: TGTGCCAGCAGTCCGCGGGGTAGCGGAAGAGATACGCAGTATTTT.

This chain uses TRBV9 with TRBJ1-3, with D possibly matching TRBD1 (5 bases). Trimming pared 0 bases from V and 1 base from J, leaving 11 bases between. Germline values: CDR1 SGDLS, CDR2 YYNGEE. The CDR3 sequence is 16 residues long. DNA of the CDR3: TGTGCCAGCAGCGTAGGAATAGGGACTTCTGGAAACACCATATATTTT. This codes for CASSVGIGTSGNTIYF.

The count of this clone is one. CDR3 loop: CATSRQGVGNEQFF. In DNA, the CDR3 is TGTGCCACCAGCAGACAGGGGGTGGGCAATGAGCAGTTCTTC. The chain is built from TRBV15 and TRBJ2-1; 7 positions match TRBD1. The CDR3 is 14 amino acids. Germline lookup yields CDR1 LNHNV and CDR2 YYDKDF (reference sequence). J gave up 6 bases and V 2 bases, and 4 bases lay outside the gene matches.

This sequence joins TRBV23-1 and TRBJ2-3; D remains ambiguous. TRBV23-1 is filed as an ORF, its function uncertain. The germline V and J ends were trimmed by 4 bases and 4 bases, with 21 bases remaining between them. The CDR3 is 17 amino acids. In DNA, the CDR3 is TGCGCCAGCAGTCCGATAAGTCCTGTTGTTCGGGCAGATACGCAGTATTTT. Residues: CASSPISPVVRADTQYF.

This chain uses TRBV9 with TRBJ1-1, with 7 bases aligning to TRBD1. Germline CDR1 and CDR2: SGDLS and YYNGEE. The J segment lost 5 bases and the V segment lost 4 bases, leaving 11 bases of the junction unmatched. CDR3 length equals 15 residues. CDR3 nucleotides: TGTGCCAGCAGCTTTACAGGGGTAGAGGGGACTGAAGCTTTCTTT. It is translated as CASSFTGVEGTEAFF.

The J gene is TRBJ1-1, the V gene TRBV29-1; D is uncertain. Trimming cost V 2 bases and J 7 bases, with 5 bases left between them. The CDR3 covers 10 residues. Per the germline V gene, CDR1 is SQVTM and CDR2 is ANQGSEA. The CDR3 DNA sequence: TGCAGCGTTGAACGGGGTGAAGCTTTCTTT. It is translated as CSVERGEAFF.

This clone was counted between two and nine times. V usage is TRBV3-1 (or the pseudogene TRBV3-2) and J usage is TRBJ2-7, with 8 bases identical to TRBD1. The CDR3 is 15 residues long. Germline V lookup: CDR1 LGHDT, CDR2 YNNKEL (reference sequence). Trimming removed 3 bases from V and 4 bases from J; junction bases left unmatched: 8. This chain's CDR3 is CASSQPGQGWYEQYF. Written as DNA, the CDR3 is TGTGCCAGCAGCCAGCCTGGACAGGGATGGTACGAGCAGTACTTC.

A remark on this clone: Other DNA sequences in this specimen translate into the identical CDR3. The V gene is TRBV4-2, the J gene TRBJ1-1, with D uncertain. V lost 0 bases, J lost 3 bases, and 5 bases lay in between. CDR1 LGHNA and CDR2 YNFKEQ come from the germline V gene. The CDR3 is made up of 13 amino acids. The CDR3 DNA sequence: TGTGCCAGCAGCCAAGATCGGGACACTGAAGCTTTCTTT. Translating it yields CASSQDRDTEAFF.

This chain uses TRBV28 with TRBJ2-1; D possibly corresponds to TRBD1 (6 bases). The CDR3 consists of 15 residues. The ends were cut back, 2 bases at V and 7 bases at J, with 15 bases in the middle. From germline, CDR1 is MDHEN and CDR2 SYDVKM. CDR3 residues: CASSLVRGFFNEQFF. Here the CDR3 DNA reads TGTGCCAGCAGTTTAGTGAGGGGGTTTTTTAATGAGCAGTTCTTC. The full variable domain, its missing parts supplied by reference TRBV28 and TRBJ2-1, is DVKVTQSSRYLVKRTGEKVFLECVQDMDHENMFWYRQDPGLGLRLIYFSYDVKMKEKGDIPEGYSVSREKKERFSLILESASTNQTSMYLCASSLVRGFFNEQFFGPGTRLTVL.

The rearrangement uses TRBV15 and TRBJ1-2; 9 nucleotides match TRBD1. This CDR3 has 16 amino acids. V trimming: 1 base; J trimming: 0 bases; junction bases outside the gene matches: 3. Germline V gene data show CDR1 as LNHNV and CDR2 as YYDKDF (reference sequence). The CDR3 nucleotides read TGTGCCACCAGCAGAGTGGGGACAGGGACTAACTATGGCTACACCTTC. The encoded protein is CATSRVGTGTNYGYTF.

The rearrangement links TRBV19 to TRBJ1-4; 8 positions match TRBD1. This CDR3 is 13 amino acids long. V shed 8 bases, J shed 7 bases, and the junction held 6 bases outside the gene matches. The germline V gene has CDR1 LNHDA and CDR2 SQIVND (reference sequence). CDR3 amino acids: CASLGQGGEKLFF. CDR3 DNA sequence: TGTGCCAGTCTCGGACAGGGAGGTGAAAAACTGTTTTTT. The full variable domain, its missing parts supplied by reference TRBV19 and TRBJ1-4, is DGGITQSPKYLFRKEGQNVTLSCEQNLNHDAMYWYRQDPGQGLRLIYYSQIVNDFQKGDIAEGYSVSREKKESFPLTVTSAQKNPTAFYLCASLGQGGEKLFFGSGTQLSVL.

Remarks on this clone: One end of the junction varies from germline; a read error may be responsible. The chain carries TRBV7-6 and TRBJ1-2, with D unresolved. The CDR3 length is 15 residues. Germline V gives CDR1 SGHVS, CDR2 FNYEAQ. CDR3 residues: CASSPKPGWTPIHRF. In DNA form, the CDR3 reads TGTGCCAGCAGCCCCAAACCGGGGTGGACTCCTATTCATCGGTTC.